This T cell receptor (beta chain) was found in a study of cytomegalovirus exposure and HLA in healthy donors. CDR1 is LGHNA, CDR2 YNFKEQ, per germline. The CDR3 has 14 residues. Losses at the gene ends were 0 bases for V and 2 bases for J; bases not matched to a gene: 0. General study results and limits: The majority of TCR sequences were rare, yet some public TCRs appeared in many donors. In vitro testing confirmed a few CMV-associated chains as specific for CMV antigens. In a later analysis, the majority of CMV-associated beta chains seemingly showed HLA restriction. HLA alleles were associated with some 16,000 TCR beta sequences in a later analysis at 0.05 false discovery rate.

On this clone: Its antigen is still unknown.

The PCR employed 60 Vbeta primers together with 13 Jbeta primers. Repertoires were generated with immunoSEQ multiplex PCR, while TCRdb's copy carries only in-frame clones and drops some. Here the sample spans approximately 120,000 clones, 74% being singletons. The rearrangement joins TRBV4-2 to TRBJ1-2; TRBD1 matches 7 bases. Sequenced material: PBMCs. This sequence was found in a human donor in good health. CDR3: CASSQEQGNYGYTF. CDR3 sequence (DNA): TGTGCCAGCAGCCAAGAACAGGGGAACTATGGCTACACCTTC.